The 22 T cell receptor beta chains reported below all come from one sample, sequenced in a study of identical twins. TCRdb analysed the 5' RACE reads with MiXCR anew, one entry per CDR3 protein. The data hold around 650,000 distinct CDR3 sequences, with 7.1% observed a single time. These data were also reused for a study on yellow fever vaccine responses in identical twins.

Material for sequencing was PBMCs. These receptors all come from a woman aged 18-30 years in good health.

J is TRBJ2-7 and V is TRBV5-4; D not resolved. V was cut by 4 bases and J by 1 base, with 9 bases left in between. CDR3 length: 13 amino acids. Germline V CDR1 and CDR2: SGHNT, YYREEE (reference sequence). The CDR3 sequence is CASSVGTSYEQYV. CDR3 bases: TGTGCCAGCAGCGTCGGAACTTCCTACGAGCAGTACGTC.

There are a few counts of this clonotype. The chain employs TRBV5-1 and TRBJ2-1; D possibly matches TRBD1 or TRBD2 (5 bases each). The CDR3 is 18 amino acids. Germline V gene data show CDR1 as SGHRS and CDR2 as YFSETQ. Trimming pared 7 bases from V and 0 bases from J, leaving 23 bases between. The DNA of the CDR3 is TGCGCCAGCGTACCGGACCCGGGGCAGCCAAGCTCCTACAATGAGCAGTTCTTC. Residues: CASVPDPGQPSSYNEQFF.

This clonotype was found a few times. This chain connects TRBV4-2 to TRBJ2-2; D uncertain. V lost 4 bases to trimming and J lost 3 bases, with 12 bases between them. The CDR3 has 15 amino acids. The germline V gene encodes CDR1 LGHNA and CDR2 YNFKEQ. The CDR3 sequence is CASSLVVGYTGELFF. The CDR3 DNA reads TGTGCCAGCAGCCTAGTTGTAGGGTACACCGGGGAGCTGTTTTTT.

This chain links TRBV5-6 with TRBJ2-1, with D perhaps TRBD2 (5 bases). V gave up 4 bases and J gave up 3 bases, with 14 bases separating them. The germline CDR1 and CDR2 sequences are SGHDT and YYEEEE. The CDR3 extends over 15 amino acids. The CDR3 bases are TGTGCCAGCAGCCCCGGGATTAGCGTCTACAATGAGCAGTTCTTC. Translation gives CASSPGISVYNEQFF.

This clonotype was detected many times. The genes are TRBV7-2 and TRBJ2-2; D ambiguous. The germline V gene has CDR1 SGHTA and CDR2 FQGNSA. V was cut by 1 base and J by 0 bases, with 6 bases left in between. This CDR3 has 15 amino acids. In DNA form, the CDR3 reads TGTGCCAGCAGCTTAGGGAACACGAACACCGGGGAGCTGTTTTTT. It codes for CASSLGNTNTGELFF.

This clonotype was observed many times. The chain couples TRBV18 to TRBJ2-5, with a tentative D call TRBD1 (7 bases). Per germline, CDR1 KGHSH and CDR2 LQKENI. CDR3 length: 14 amino acids. With 8 bases removed from V and 1 base from J, the gap between germline ends came to 14 bases. CDR3 in amino acids: CASSPRGAQETQYF. The CDR3 DNA sequence: TGTGCCAGCAGCCCCAGGGGGGCCCAAGAGACCCAGTACTTC.

This rearrangement joins TRBV9 to TRBJ2-1, with a tentative D call TRBD2 (5 bases). The CDR3 totals 13 residues. Germline loops: CDR1 SGDLS, CDR2 YYNGEE. V lost 0 bases and J 7 bases, leaving 8 bases between the germline ends. CDR3 sequence: CASSVVPGNEQFF. CDR3 in DNA: TGTGCCAGCAGCGTAGTACCGGGGAATGAGCAGTTCTTC.

This clonotype occurred a few times. The chain couples TRBV6-4 to TRBJ2-2; 7 bases are shared with TRBD2. This CDR3 is 15 amino acids long. The germline gives CDR1 MRHNA, CDR2 SNTAGT. Germline trimming cut 4 bases from V and 6 bases from J; bases unmatched to any gene: 8. The CDR3 sequence: CASSAAGVGSGELFF. For the CDR3, the DNA is TGTGCCAGCAGTGCGGCGGGAGTGGGTTCCGGGGAGCTGTTTTTT.

This clonotype was counted ten times or more. The rearrangement joins TRBV10-3 to TRBJ1-2; 7 bases are a match to TRBD1. Germline V gives CDR1 ENHRY, CDR2 SYGVKD. The CDR3 has 12 residues. J gave up 5 bases and V 6 bases, and 3 bases lay outside the gene matches. The CDR3 coding sequence is TGTGCCATCAGCGCACAGGGGTATGGCTACACCTTC. This codes for CAISAQGYGYTF.

This clonotype was picked up a small number of times. The gene calls are TRBV7-9 and TRBJ2-7; D gene uncertain. Germline V lookup: CDR1 SEHNR, CDR2 FQNEAQ (reference sequence). Trimming removed 1 base at V and 3 bases at J, with 4 bases between. The CDR3 extends over 12 amino acids. CDR3 protein: CASSLVLYEQYF. DNA for the CDR3: TGTGCCAGCAGCTTAGTTCTCTACGAGCAGTACTTC.

This clonotype has ten or more counts. The V gene is TRBV10-2, the J gene TRBJ1-1; no clear D gene. The CDR3 is 13 residues long. Between the trimmed V and J ends, which lost 10 bases and 1 base, there was a span of 13 bases. CDR1 is WSHSY, CDR2 SAAADI, per germline. The DNA for the CDR3 is TGCGCCACAGGACCGACCCCGAACACTGAAGCTTTCTTT. This encodes CATGPTPNTEAFF.

The chain recombines TRBV5-1 with TRBJ2-2, with D tentatively TRBD1 (6 bases). Germline loops: CDR1 SGHRS, CDR2 YFSETQ. The CDR3 is made up of 15 amino acids. The V end was cut by 0 bases, the J end by 4 bases, with 10 bases between. CDR3 in amino acids: CASSLAGTITGELFF. Here the CDR3 DNA reads TGCGCCAGCAGCTTGGCCGGGACAATCACCGGGGAGCTGTTTTTT.

The J gene is TRBJ2-5, the V gene TRBV7-2, with D unresolved. This CDR3 region has 16 residues. V gave up 3 bases and J gave up 5 bases, with 19 bases separating them. Germline V gene lookup returns CDR1 SGHTA and CDR2 FQGNSA. CDR3 loop: CASSFAIRVGRETQYF. DNA of the CDR3: TGTGCCAGCAGCTTTGCGATCCGGGTTGGTAGGGAGACCCAGTACTTC.

This clonotype came up a few times. The chain employs TRBV3-1 and TRBJ2-5; D is unclear. V shed 1 base and J shed 5 bases, with 8 bases lying between them. Germline lookup yields CDR1 LGHDT and CDR2 YNNKEL (reference sequence). This CDR3 has 13 amino acids. CDR3 loop: CASSQVEWETQYF. In nucleotides, the CDR3 is TGTGCCAGCAGCCAAGTGGAGTGGGAGACCCAGTACTTC.

This clonotype was counted at least ten times. J is TRBJ2-3 and V is TRBV14; D is unresolved. Germline V gene sequence: CDR1 SGHDN, CDR2 FVKESK. With 0 bases removed from V and 2 bases from J, the gap between germline ends came to 6 bases. This CDR3 is built from 14 residues. The DNA for the CDR3 is TGTGCCAGCAGCCAAGACAGATCCACAGATACGCAGTATTTT. It yields the protein CASSQDRSTDTQYF. Using reference TRBV14 and TRBJ2-3 for the parts outside the CDR3, the full variable domain is EAGVTQFPSHSVIEKGQTVTLRCDPISGHDNLYWYRRVMGKEIKFLLHFVKESKQDESGMPNNRFLAERTGGTYSTLKVQPAELEDSGVYFCASSQDRSTDTQYFGPGTRLTVL.

This clonotype was seen only a few times. The chain employs TRBV10-3 and TRBJ2-2; D tentatively reads TRBD1 or TRBD2 (6 bases each). This CDR3 has 16 amino acids. Trimming left V 7 bases short and J 1 base short, with 16 bases between. Germline V gene data show CDR1 as ENHRY and CDR2 as SYGVKD. The CDR3 DNA reads TGTGCCATCAATGGGGGGCAAGATAGGAACACCGGGGAGCTGTTTTTT. This gives the protein CAINGGQDRNTGELFF.

This rearrangement joins TRBV7-3 to TRBJ2-5; 7 nucleotides line up with TRBD1. This CDR3 region has 16 residues. The germline gives CDR1 SGHTA, CDR2 FQGTGA. V was pared by 2 bases and J by 1 base, with 7 bases of the junction left unmatched. Here the CDR3 DNA reads TGTGCCAGCAGCTTATTGGGCAGGGGGTCCCAAGAGACCCAGTACTTC. It specifies CASSLLGRGSQETQYF.

This sequence joins TRBV12-3 or TRBV12-4 and TRBJ1-1, with 12 positions matching TRBD1. V was pared by 6 bases and J by 0 bases, with 5 bases of the junction left unmatched. This CDR3 is built from 16 residues. CDR3 coding DNA: TGTGCCAGCAGCTGGGACAGGGGGCAATTGAACACTGAAGCTTTCTTT. Its protein is CASSWDRGQLNTEAFF.

J is TRBJ2-2 and V is TRBV9, with 11 bases aligning to TRBD2. Germline V CDR1 and CDR2: SGDLS, YYNGEE. After removal of 5 bases from V and 5 bases from J, the junction contained 11 bases not matched to a gene. CDR3 length: 17 residues. The CDR3 is CASRGGTSGILTGELFF. CDR3 sequence (DNA): TGTGCCAGCAGGGGGGGGACTAGCGGCATCTTAACCGGGGAGCTGTTTTTT. The entire variable domain, with the rest obtained from reference TRBV9 and TRBJ2-2, is as follows: DSGVTQTPKHLITATGQRVTLRCSPRSGDLSVYWYQQSLDQGLQFLIQYYNGEERAKGNILERFSAQQFPDLHSELNLSSLELGDSALYFCASRGGTSGILTGELFFGEGSRLTVL.

The V call is TRBV2, the J call TRBJ2-1; 7 positions match TRBD2. J was trimmed by 1 base and V by 3 bases; bases with no gene match: 15. CDR1 SNHLY and CDR2 FYNNEI come from the germline V gene. This CDR3 contains 19 residues. DNA of the CDR3: TGTGCCAGCAGTGAGTTGTGGGGGATGGAGCGGGGATCCTACAATGAGCAGTTCTTC. The encoded protein is CASSELWGMERGSYNEQFF.

This sequence joins TRBV20-1 and TRBJ1-2; D possibly corresponds to TRBD1 (5 bases). Germline CDR1 and CDR2: DFQATT and SNEGSKA (reference sequence). CDR3 length equals 13 residues. V lost 6 bases, J lost 3 bases, and 14 bases lay in between. CDR3 residues: CSAQGRADYGYTF. The CDR3 DNA sequence: TGCAGTGCCCAGGGCAGGGCAGACTATGGCTACACCTTC.

This clonotype was seen repeatedly, ten times or more. The gene calls are TRBV29-1 and TRBJ2-1; 8 nucleotides align to TRBD2. Losses at the gene ends were 7 bases for V and 5 bases for J; bases not matched to a gene: 19. Germline-derived CDR1 and CDR2 are SQVTM and ANQGSEA. This CDR3 has 17 residues. The CDR3 nucleotides are TGCAGCGCCCCGGGGCCGGGAGGGGTTATATTTGACAATGAGCAGTTCTTC. It specifies CSAPGPGGVIFDNEQFF.